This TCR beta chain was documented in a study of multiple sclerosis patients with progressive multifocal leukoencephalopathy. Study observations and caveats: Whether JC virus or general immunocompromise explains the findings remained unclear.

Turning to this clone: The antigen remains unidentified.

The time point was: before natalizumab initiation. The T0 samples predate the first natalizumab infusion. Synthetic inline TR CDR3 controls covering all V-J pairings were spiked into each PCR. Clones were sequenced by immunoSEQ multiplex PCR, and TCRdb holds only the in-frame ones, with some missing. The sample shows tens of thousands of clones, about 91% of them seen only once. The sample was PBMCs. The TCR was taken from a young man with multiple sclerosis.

The CDR3 loop is CASLLGRRTDTQYF. The CDR3, as DNA: TGTGCCAGCCTTCTGGGGCGCCGCACAGATACGCAGTATTTT. V gene TRBV2 combines with J gene TRBJ2-3, with D perhaps TRBD1 (5 bases). V lost 8 bases and J 1 base, leaving 13 bases between the germline ends. The CDR3 sequence is 14 residues long. CDR1 is SNHLY, CDR2 FYNNEI, per germline.